This TCR beta chain was recovered during a study of radiotherapy plus CTLA-4 blockade in lung cancer. About the study: Across the patients, objective responses occurred in less than 20%, and disease control in approximately 30%. Study-wide points: Researchers report tumor-derived TCR clones expanding in blood after radiotherapy plus ipilimumab. Reportedly, early blood T cell clone dynamics best predicted response, with interferon-beta.

With respect to this clone: The antigen remains unidentified.

Sequenced by immunoSEQ multiplex PCR; TCRdb stores in-frame clones only, minus some. The sample holds about 49,000 clones, approximately 81% seen once. Those patients who had chemo-refractory metastatic non-small-cell lung cancer were given focal radiation along with CTLA-4 blockade through ipilimumab. V was cut by 4 bases and J by 4 bases, with 17 bases left in between. The germline CDR1 and CDR2 sequences are SGHRS and YFSETQ. CDR3 length equals 16 residues. The chain links TRBV5-1 to TRBJ1-4, with D perhaps matching TRBD1 (6 bases). The receptor's source is a human donor with non-small cell lung cancer whose response to radiotherapy plus ipilimumab could not be evaluated. Sequenced material: peripheral blood, taken from a patient treated with radiotherapy plus ipilimumab. The CDR3 here is CASSVDQGLGNEKLFF. The CDR3 DNA reads TGCGCCAGCAGCGTGGACCAGGGGTTAGGTAATGAAAAACTGTTTTTT.